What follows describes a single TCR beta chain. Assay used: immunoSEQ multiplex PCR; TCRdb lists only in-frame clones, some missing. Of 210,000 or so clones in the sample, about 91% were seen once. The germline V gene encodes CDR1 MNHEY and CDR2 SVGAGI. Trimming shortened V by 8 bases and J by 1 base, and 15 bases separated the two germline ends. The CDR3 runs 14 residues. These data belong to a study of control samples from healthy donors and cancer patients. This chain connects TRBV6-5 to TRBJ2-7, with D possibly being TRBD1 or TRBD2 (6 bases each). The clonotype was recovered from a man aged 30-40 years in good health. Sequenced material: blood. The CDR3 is CASASGGTSYEQYF. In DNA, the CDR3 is TGTGCCAGCGCCTCGGGCGGGACATCCTACGAGCAGTACTTC.